This entry is about one T cell receptor beta chain. Only in-frame clones appear in the TCRdb table, and some are missing; sequencing was by immunoSEQ multiplex PCR. The top ten hold 0.37% of the sample, which has 2 million to 2.5 million clones, around 90% seen once. Germline V CDR1 and CDR2: MNHNS, SASEGT. This CDR3 spans 14 amino acids. Naive CD45RA+ and memory CD45RA-negative subsets were split from CD4+ cells. This sample is part of a study of shared clonotypes between healthy human individuals. The TCR was taken from a man younger than 35 in good health. Some clones in this sample may be carry-over from other donors' samples. The chain recombines TRBV6-1 with TRBJ2-1; D may be TRBD1 or TRBD2 (5 bases each). The specimen was naive CD4+ T cells from PBMCs. Described subset: CD45RA+ positively selected. CDR3 in amino acids: CTITRDGTYNEQFF. CDR3 coding DNA: TGTACCATTACACGGGACGGAACCTACAATGAGCAGTTCTTC.